The next 7 T cell receptor beta chains were all read from a single sample in a study of naive and memory T cell subsets. Ligated cDNA underwent four rounds of PCR with nested alpha and beta constant region primers and SP2. From the 5' RACE reads, TCRdb called clonotypes with MiXCR, one entry per CDR3 protein. The sample records tens of thousands of distinct CDR3 sequences, less than 10% being singletons. The library had UMIs added by 3' ligation of an oligonucleotide to TCR cDNA. These TCRs come from a female donor in good health.

This clonotype was found a few times. The V gene is TRBV14, the J gene TRBJ2-5; D unclear. The CDR3 is made up of 15 amino acids. V lost 0 bases and J lost 1, with 9 bases in between. Per the germline V gene, CDR1 is SGHDN and CDR2 is FVKESK. CDR3 residues: CASSQEKIPQETQYF. In nucleotides, the CDR3 is TGTGCCAGCAGCCAAGAGAAGATTCCCCAAGAGACCCAGTACTTC.

This clonotype came up a few times. The chain recombines TRBV6-6 with TRBJ1-5, with a tentative D call TRBD1 (5 bases). In germline, CDR1 is MNHNY, CDR2 SVGAGI (reference sequence). The CDR3 loop spans 18 amino acids. V was trimmed by 4 bases and J by 3 bases, leaving 22 bases between them. CDR3 in DNA: TGTGCCAGCAGTTCCGACTTTACCGGGGCCGCGCCCAATCAGCCCCAGCATTTT. Protein: CASSSDFTGAAPNQPQHF.

This clonotype was recorded a few times. The genes are TRBV6-5 and TRBJ2-4, with D perhaps TRBD1 or TRBD2 (5 bases each). Trimming removed 5 bases at V and 0 bases at J, with 17 bases between. Germline CDR1 MNHEY, CDR2 SVGAGI. The CDR3 is made up of 17 amino acids. CDR3 in amino acids: CASSTYRQGPAKNIQYF. Written as DNA, the CDR3 is TGTGCCAGCAGTACCTATCGCCAGGGACCAGCCAAAAACATTCAGTACTTC.

This clonotype came up once. This may be a read error: a much more frequent sequence differs by one nucleotide. The chain links TRBV12-3 or TRBV12-4 to TRBJ1-1, with D maybe TRBD1 (5 bases). This CDR3 has 15 amino acids. Between the trimmed V and J ends, which lost 6 bases and 2 bases, there was a span of 16 bases. CDR3 loop: CASRPIGVPNTEAFF. DNA of the CDR3: TGTGCCAGCAGACCCATAGGGGTTCCAAACACTGAAGCTTTCTTT.

This clonotype has more than one count but fewer than ten. This chain links TRBV5-5 with TRBJ2-1; D not resolved. Trimming pared 4 bases from V and 4 bases from J, leaving 12 bases between. CDR1 and CDR2 (germline): SGHKS, YYEKEE (reference sequence). The length of the CDR3 is 14 residues. CDR3 in amino acids: CASSPSGPYNEQFF. The CDR3 region has the DNA TGTGCCAGCAGCCCCTCTGGCCCTTACAATGAGCAGTTCTTC.

This clonotype was seen only a few times. This may come from a read error, since a much larger clone is one base off. The rearrangement uses TRBV7-9 and TRBJ1-3; no clear D gene. This CDR3 has 11 amino acids. Trimming removed 5 bases from V and 4 bases from J, with 3 bases in between. In germline, CDR1 is SEHNR, CDR2 FQNEAQ (reference sequence). The CDR3 spells CASSQGNTIYF. The CDR3, as DNA: TGTGCCAGCAGCCAAGGAAACACCATATATTTT. Combining the CDR3 with reference TRBV7-9 and TRBJ1-3 gives the whole variable domain DTGVSQNPRHKITKRGQNVTFRCDPISEHNRLYWYRQTLGQGPEFLTYFQNEAQLEKSRLLSDRFSAERPKGSFSTLEIQRTEQGDSAMYLCASSQGNTIYFGEGSWLTVV.

This clonotype showed up just a few times. The chain employs TRBV6-6 and TRBJ1-3; tentatively, D is TRBD1 (6 bases). Germline CDR1 is MNHNY and CDR2 is SVGAGI (reference sequence). The CDR3 covers 17 residues. Trimming removed 2 bases at V and 0 bases at J, with 14 bases between. The CDR3 coding sequence is TGTGCCAGCAGTTACGATCAGGGGTGGGCCTCTGGAAACACCATATATTTT. Its translation: CASSYDQGWASGNTIYF.